A selection of T cell receptor beta chains follows, all from one sample in a study of CD8+ T cells in alopecia areata. TCRdb's table, derived via immunoSEQ multiplex PCR, lists solely in-frame clones and lacks some. Here the sample spans hundreds of thousands of clones, 65% to 70% being singletons. Sequencing was performed on CD4+ T cells sorted from blood, taken at week 0. The receptors come from a human donor with alopecia areata. The CDR3 runs from the conserved cysteine through the conserved F or W. A D gene is named only where the DNA matches it firmly. Size values are once, few and many counts, or a class for expanded clones, and some rows have none.

cdr3_nt: TGTGCCAGCAGCTCTAACTATGGCTACACCTTC
cdr3_aa: CASSSNYGYTF
j_call: TRBJ1-2
d_call: -
clone_size: -
v_call: TRBV9

cdr3_nt: TGTGCCAGCAGTGAAGCTTCCAGACTTGAAGCTTTCTTT
cdr3_aa: CASSEASRLEAFF
j_call: TRBJ1-1
d_call: -
clone_size: -
v_call: TRBV2

cdr3_nt: TGCGCCAGCAGCCAAGAAATCTCGGCGGGAGAGCAGTTCTTC
cdr3_aa: CASSQEISAGEQFF
j_call: TRBJ2-1
d_call: -
clone_size: -
v_call: TRBV4-3

cdr3_nt: TGTGCCAGTAGCAAGGGGGGCCTGAACACTGAAGCTTTCTTT
cdr3_aa: CASSKGGLNTEAFF
j_call: TRBJ1-1
d_call: -
clone_size: -
v_call: TRBV19

cdr3_nt: TGCAGCGTTGAAGGAGGGACTGGGAGGGGAGAGACCCAGTACTTC
cdr3_aa: CSVEGGTGRGETQYF
j_call: TRBJ2-5
d_call: TRBD2
clone_size: -
v_call: TRBV29-1

cdr3_nt: TGTGCCTGGAGTGTACAACGGCCGGGCTATGGCTACACCTTC
cdr3_aa: CAWSVQRPGYGYTF
j_call: TRBJ1-2
d_call: -
clone_size: -
v_call: TRBV30

cdr3_nt: TGTGCCAGCAGCAAGGACAGGGCGGGTCGCGAGCAGTACTTC
cdr3_aa: CASSKDRAGREQYF
j_call: TRBJ2-7
d_call: TRBD1
clone_size: -
v_call: TRBV6-1

cdr3_nt: TGTGCCAGCAGCAGGCGCGGGGGGAGGGAGACCCAGTACTTC
cdr3_aa: CASSRRGGRETQYF
j_call: TRBJ2-5
d_call: TRBD2
clone_size: many
v_call: TRBV7-2

cdr3_nt: TGCGCCAGCAGCTTGGGCGGGACTAGCGGGGGGCACGAGCAGTACTTC
cdr3_aa: CASSLGGTSGGHEQYF
j_call: TRBJ2-7
d_call: TRBD2
clone_size: -
v_call: TRBV5-1

cdr3_nt: TGTGCCACCAGCAGAGCAACAGGGCCACCACAGTACTTC
cdr3_aa: CATSRATGPPQYF
j_call: TRBJ2-7
d_call: -
clone_size: once
v_call: TRBV15

cdr3_nt: TGTGCCAGCAGTTTACAGGGGGCGGTTGCCTCACCCCTCCACTTT
cdr3_aa: CASSLQGAVASPLHF
j_call: TRBJ1-6
d_call: TRBD1
clone_size: -
v_call: TRBV27

cdr3_nt: TGTGCCAGCAGCTTAGGGGCCGGGACGCATAGCAATCAGCCCCAGCATTTT
cdr3_aa: CASSLGAGTHSNQPQHF
j_call: TRBJ1-5
d_call: -
clone_size: -
v_call: TRBV7-9

cdr3_nt: TGTGCCAGCAGCTTAATTCCGGAGACTGAAGCTTTCTTT
cdr3_aa: CASSLIPETEAFF
j_call: TRBJ1-1
d_call: -
clone_size: few
v_call: TRBV7-9

cdr3_nt: TGCACCACATCTGAGGGGGTGGCCGGCTACACCTTC
cdr3_aa: CTTSEGVAGYTF
j_call: TRBJ1-2
d_call: -
clone_size: -
v_call: TRBV29-1

cdr3_nt: TGCAGCGTTCGTGGGACAGCTTATAATTCACCCCTCCACTTT
cdr3_aa: CSVRGTAYNSPLHF
j_call: TRBJ1-6
d_call: TRBD1
clone_size: -
v_call: TRBV29-1

cdr3_nt: TGTGCCAGCAGCACCAGGACAGGGGATGGGAATGGCTACACCTTC
cdr3_aa: CASSTRTGDGNGYTF
j_call: TRBJ1-2
d_call: TRBD1
clone_size: few
v_call: TRBV9

cdr3_nt: TGTGCCACCAGCAGGAGACAGTCCAGGGAACAGCCCCAGCATTTT
cdr3_aa: CATSRRQSREQPQHF
j_call: TRBJ1-5
d_call: -
clone_size: -
v_call: TRBV15

cdr3_nt: TGCGCCAGCAGCCAAGATCGCGGCTTAACATCCTACGAGCAGTACTTC
cdr3_aa: CASSQDRGLTSYEQYF
j_call: TRBJ2-7
d_call: -
clone_size: -
v_call: TRBV4-3